The rows below give T cell receptor beta chains drawn from one sample of a study of blood T cell repertoires in COVID-19. Profiled with immunoSEQ multiplex PCR; TCRdb holds only in-frame clones, not every one. Found here are 150,000 or so clones, about 90% of them singletons; the top ten hold 6% to 7%. Input material: peripheral blood. Every receptor here comes from a man older than 75 with acute or convalescent COVID-19. CDR3s include the opening cysteine and the closing phenylalanine or tryptophan.

J gene	V gene	CDR3 protein
TRBJ2-2	TRBV6-2/TRBV6-3	CASSFQGWDTGELFF
TRBJ1-2	TRBV7-2	CASTPSGTEGVYGYTF
TRBJ2-1	TRBV30	CAWKWPGRENSGEQFF
TRBJ1-6	TRBV5-8	CASSFVGPGWNSPLHF
TRBJ1-3	TRBV5-1	CASSWGDSLISGNTIYF
TRBJ2-3	TRBV18	CASSPPSSTDTQYF
TRBJ1-5	TRBV19	CASSIEGGLNQPQHF
TRBJ2-3	TRBV3-1/TRBV3-2	CASGGLAGAPDTQYF
TRBJ2-2	TRBV2	CASKRLAGGSNTGELFF
TRBJ1-1	TRBV9	CASSPTHGRRGTEAFF
TRBJ2-1	TRBV11-2	CASSSVLGTNSYNEQFF
TRBJ2-7	TRBV27	CASRTVPGLAGGSSYEQYF
TRBJ2-5	TRBV6-1	CASSESPLGLAGGLETQYF
TRBJ1-2	TRBV28	CASSFDRDYGYTF
TRBJ1-3	TRBV3-1/TRBV3-2	CASRSAGGNTIYF
TRBJ2-7	TRBV18	CASSPPAGAGEQYF
TRBJ2-7	TRBV16	CASSQSTGTGTSEQYF
TRBJ2-5	TRBV5-1	CASSLGGGQRETQYF
TRBJ2-7	TRBV30	CAWSEPPSSYEQYF
TRBJ2-1	TRBV30	CAWSTKNEQFF
TRBJ1-4	TRBV5-4	CASSLDRASEKLFF
TRBJ2-5	TRBV15	CATRGDRAQETQYF
TRBJ2-7	TRBV3-1/TRBV3-2	CASSPISGRGGAEQYF
TRBJ2-1	TRBV2	CASLRQSASYNEQFF